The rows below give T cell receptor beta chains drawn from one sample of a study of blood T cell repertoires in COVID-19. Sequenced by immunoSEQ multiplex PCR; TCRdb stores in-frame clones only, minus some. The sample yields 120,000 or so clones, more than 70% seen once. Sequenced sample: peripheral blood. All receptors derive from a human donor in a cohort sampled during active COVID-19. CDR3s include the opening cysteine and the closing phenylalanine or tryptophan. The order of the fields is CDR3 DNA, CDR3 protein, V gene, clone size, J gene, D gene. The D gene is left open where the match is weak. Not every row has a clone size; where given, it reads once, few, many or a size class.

TGTGCCAGCTTTGGACAGGGCACCGGGGAGCTGTTTTTT | CASFGQGTGELFF | TRBV6-5 | NA | TRBJ2-2 | TRBD1
TGTGCCAGCAGCCAAGACGAAATCAGGGGAGTCTATGGCTACACCTTC | CASSQDEIRGVYGYTF | TRBV4-2 | NA | TRBJ1-2 | NA
TGTGCCACATCGACAGGTAACTACGAGCAGTACTTC | CATSTGNYEQYF | TRBV24-1 | NA | TRBJ2-7 | NA
TGTTGCCAGATCGGCAGGGGGCGGTCTGGTATCTATGGCTACACCTTC | CCQIGRGRSGIYGYTF | TRBV2 | NA | TRBJ1-2 | TRBD1
TGTGCCAGTAGTGCGGACAAAGCAAACACTGAAGCTTTCTTT | CASSADKANTEAFF | TRBV19 | NA | TRBJ1-1 | NA
TGTGCCAGCCGTCCCCCAGGGATCCTGGGCACTGAAGCTTTCTTT | CASRPPGILGTEAFF | TRBV2 | NA | TRBJ1-1 | NA
TGTGCCAGCAGCTCACTAGGGGGCTTCTATGGCTACACCTTC | CASSSLGGFYGYTF | TRBV6-5 | few | TRBJ1-2 | TRBD1
TGTGCCTGGAGTGGTGGACAGCTGAACACTGAAGCTTTCTTT | CAWSGGQLNTEAFF | TRBV30 | NA | TRBJ1-1 | NA
TGTGCCTGGAGTGTACCGCCACCGGAGGGCTACGAGCAGTACTTC | CAWSVPPPEGYEQYF | TRBV30 | few | TRBJ2-7 | NA
TGTGCCAGCAGCCCGACGGGACTAGAGGTCTACGAGCAGTACTTC | CASSPTGLEVYEQYF | TRBV9 | NA | TRBJ2-7 | TRBD2
TGTGCCAGCAGCCAAAGCGGGGGCACCTACGAGCAGTACTTC | CASSQSGGTYEQYF | TRBV3-1/TRBV3-2 | NA | TRBJ2-7 | TRBD2
TGTGCCAGCAGTGCCGGGACAGGGAATTCACCCCTCCACTTT | CASSAGTGNSPLHF | TRBV25-1 | NA | TRBJ1-6 | TRBD1
TGTGCCAGCGATCAGGGGACAGGAGGTGGCTACACCTTC | CASDQGTGGGYTF | TRBV28 | NA | TRBJ1-2 | TRBD1
TGTGCCAGCAGCTTGACTAATCCCGGAGAGCAGTACTTC | CASSLTNPGEQYF | TRBV5-6 | NA | TRBJ2-7 | NA
TGTGCCAGCTCACCACCGAGGTCAGCTAATGAAAAACTGTTTTTT | CASSPPRSANEKLFF | TRBV18 | NA | TRBJ1-4 | NA
TGTGCCATCAGGGCTAGCGGGGGGGCCGATTTGACCTACGAGCAGTACTTC | CAIRASGGADLTYEQYF | TRBV10-3 | NA | TRBJ2-7 | TRBD2
TGTGCCAGCAGCGCAAGTCGGACAGGCAGTGACGAGCAGTACTTC | CASSASRTGSDEQYF | TRBV11-2 | many | TRBJ2-7 | TRBD1
TGTGCCAGCAGCCCTACTAGCGCGATCTCTGGGGCCAACGTCCTGACTTTC | CASSPTSAISGANVLTF | TRBV5-4 | NA | TRBJ2-6 | TRBD2
TGTGCCAGCAGCCAAGAAACAGCGGGGGGGGATTCCTACGAGCAGTACTTC | CASSQETAGGDSYEQYF | TRBV4-2 | NA | TRBJ2-7 | TRBD2
TGTGCCAGTAGTGCCGGGACAGGGACGGGGATCTACGAGCAGTACTTC | CASSAGTGTGIYEQYF | TRBV19 | NA | TRBJ2-7 | TRBD1
TGTGCCAGCTCAGCCCAGGGGGGTGAAAGCAATCAGCCCCAGCATTTT | CASSAQGGESNQPQHF | TRBV18 | NA | TRBJ1-5 | TRBD1
TGTGCCAGCAGCCAAGGAGGGACTAGCGGGAGTGGGGGGGCCAACGTCCTGACTTTC | CASSQGGTSGSGGANVLTF | TRBV4-2 | once | TRBJ2-6 | TRBD2
TGTGCCAGCAGTGAAATTGGCAGGGGTATAGACCAGCCCCAGCATTTT | CASSEIGRGIDQPQHF | TRBV6-1 | NA | TRBJ1-5 | NA
TGTGCCAGCAGCTTGTTCAGTCGCTCCTACGAGCAGTACTTC | CASSLFSRSYEQYF | TRBV5-6 | NA | TRBJ2-7 | NA